This is a list of T cell receptor beta chains from one sample in a study of cytomegalovirus exposure and HLA in healthy donors. This table comes from immunoSEQ multiplex PCR, and its TCRdb copy is limited to in-frame clones, with some not included. Of 90,000 to 110,000 clones in the sample, approximately 71% were seen once. Material for sequencing was PBMCs. These TCRs come from a man aged 40-50 years in good health and CMV-seronegative. The CDR3 runs from the conserved cysteine through the conserved F or W. A D gene is named only where the DNA matches it firmly. Clone size is given for some rows only: seen once, a few or many times, or a class if the clone is expanded.

v_gene,d_gene,abundance,j_gene,CDR3nt,CDR3aa
TRBV30,TRBD1,-,TRBJ1-4,TGTGCCTGGAACCCAGGACCGGGACAGGGCGAAAAACTGTTTTTT,CAWNPGPGQGEKLFF
TRBV15,-,once,TRBJ2-1,TGTGCCACCAGCAGGGGGGGATGGTACGCGGGGTACAATGAGCAGTTCTTC,CATSRGGWYAGYNEQFF
TRBV28,TRBD1,-,TRBJ2-7,TGTGCCAGCACAATGACAGGGCGTTACCTACCTACCTACGAGCAGTACTTC,CASTMTGRYLPTYEQYF
TRBV4-3,-,few,TRBJ2-3,TGCGCCAGCAGCCAAGAAGGATCAGGGGACGCCACAGATACGCAGTATTTT,CASSQEGSGDATDTQYF
TRBV15,-,-,TRBJ2-1,TGTGCCACCAGCAGACTTGGCGGCGATGAGCAGTTCTTC,CATSRLGGDEQFF
TRBV5-4,TRBD1,few,TRBJ1-1,TGTGCCAGCAGAGGGACAGCCGGAAACACTGAAGCTTTCTTT,CASRGTAGNTEAFF
TRBV11-3,TRBD1,once,TRBJ1-1,TGTGCCAGCAGCCCGCCCAGGGGGAGGACTGAAGCTTTCTTT,CASSPPRGRTEAFF
TRBV10-3,TRBD1,few,TRBJ1-3,TGTGCCATCAGTGAGCCTACAGGGGCGGGCCAAAACACCATATATTTT,CAISEPTGAGQNTIYF
TRBV2,TRBD1,-,TRBJ2-5,TGTGCCAGCAGGAGGGACAGCCTGTGGGGGCAAGAGACCCAGTACTTC,CASRRDSLWGQETQYF
TRBV5-1,TRBD2,-,TRBJ2-7,TGCGCCAGCAGCTTAAGGGCTAGCGGGGGGACCGCGTACGAGCAGTACTTC,CASSLRASGGTAYEQYF
TRBV7-2,TRBD1,-,TRBJ1-1,TGTGCCAGCAGCCAAAGGGACAGGGGAAACACTGAAGCTTTCTTT,CASSQRDRGNTEAFF
TRBV25-1,TRBD1,-,TRBJ1-2,TGTGCCAGCAGTGCCAGGGACAGGGGGCACTATGGCTACACCTTC,CASSARDRGHYGYTF
TRBV19,-,-,TRBJ1-1,TGTGCCAGTAGTATAGATACAGAGACCGAAGCTTTCTTT,CASSIDTETEAFF
TRBV6-5,-,-,TRBJ1-6,TGTGCCGCTAACGGGGTTAATTCACCCCTCCACTTT,CAANGVNSPLHF
TRBV4-1,TRBD2,-,TRBJ2-7,TGCGCCAGCAGCCAGACTAGCGGGGGTCCCTCCTACGAGCAGTACTTC,CASSQTSGGPSYEQYF
TRBV23-1,-,-,TRBJ2-7,TGCGCCAGCAGTCAAACTAGGGACTCAAATTCCCAATACGAGCAGTACTTC,CASSQTRDSNSQYEQYF
TRBV6-5,-,-,TRBJ1-6,TGTGCCAGCAGTTACTCGACTAAACATTTCTCACCCCTCCACTTT,CASSYSTKHFSPLHF
TRBV5-5,-,-,TRBJ2-5,TGTGCCAGCAGCTTTCGTTTTTACCGGGAGGAGACCCAGTACTTC,CASSFRFYREETQYF
TRBV7-9,-,-,TRBJ1-2,TGTGCCAGCAGCCCTCCGGCGGGGCAGACCTATGGCTACACCTTC,CASSPPAGQTYGYTF
TRBV4-3,-,-,TRBJ1-4,TGCGCCAGCAGCCAAGCGGGCCGGGGTGGGAATGAAAAACTGTTTTTT,CASSQAGRGGNEKLFF
TRBV23-1,TRBD1,-,TRBJ1-2,TGCGCCAGCAGCTGGGGACAGAGGTTTAATGGCTACACCTTC,CASSWGQRFNGYTF
TRBV28,-,-,TRBJ1-4,TGTGCCAGCAGTTTTCGGGTCGGAACAAATGAAAAACTGTTTTTT,CASSFRVGTNEKLFF
TRBV6-6,-,-,TRBJ2-5,TGTGCCAGCAGTAAATCCACCGGCGGGGTCGGAGAGACCCAGTACTTC,CASSKSTGGVGETQYF
TRBV4-3,-,few,TRBJ2-7,TGCGCCAGCAGCCAAGCGACTAGTTTAGTTTACGAGCAGTACTTC,CASSQATSLVYEQYF
TRBV10-3,-,-,TRBJ2-7,TGTGCCATCTCATCCAGGTTAAGGCCCTTATCCTACGAGCAGTACTTC,CAISSRLRPLSYEQYF
TRBV6-1,TRBD1,-,TRBJ1-6,TGTGCCAGCAGTGCCCGACAGGGGCAGAATTCACCCCTCCACTTT,CASSARQGQNSPLHF
TRBV7-9,TRBD1,-,TRBJ1-1,TGTTCCAGCAGCTTATCCGGACAGGGTGGGAACACTGAAGCTTTCTTT,CSSSLSGQGGNTEAFF
TRBV19,TRBD1,-,TRBJ1-5,TGTGCCAGTAATCCTCCGGGACAGCCCAATCAGCCCCAGCATTTT,CASNPPGQPNQPQHF
TRBV19,-,large,TRBJ1-4,TGTGCCAGTAGTACCCCGGGACATTTGGATGAAAAACTGTTTTTT,CASSTPGHLDEKLFF
TRBV25-1,TRBD1,-,TRBJ2-7,TGTGCCAGCAGTCCCTCCGGACAGGTGACCTACGAGCAGTACTTC,CASSPSGQVTYEQYF
TRBV4-1,-,-,TRBJ2-7,TGCGCCAGCAGCCAGGGAGTTGCGGCCCACTACGAGCAGTACTTC,CASSQGVAAHYEQYF
TRBV7-9,-,few,TRBJ2-7,TGTTCCAGCAGCCCCCTTTGGGGGGGCGACTACGAGCAGTACTTC,CSSSPLWGGDYEQYF
TRBV5-1,-,-,TRBJ2-7,TGCGCCAGCAGCTTGGATAGGGTGGGGGCCCCCTACGAGCAGTACTTC,CASSLDRVGAPYEQYF
TRBV4-3,TRBD2,once,TRBJ2-3,TGCGCCAGCAGCCAAGGGACTAGCGGGGGGGGAGATACGCAGTATTTT,CASSQGTSGGGDTQYF
TRBV6-5,TRBD1,-,TRBJ1-5,TGTGCCAGCAGCCTGACAGGGGACGGTCAGCCCCAGCATTTT,CASSLTGDGQPQHF
TRBV27,-,-,TRBJ1-2,TGTGCCAGCAGTTCTGATTACCGGGACACCGATCGTGGGGGCTATGGCTACACCTTC,CASSSDYRDTDRGGYGYTF
TRBV13,TRBD1,-,TRBJ2-1,TGTGCCAGCAGCTCGGGGACAGAAACAAATGAGCAGTTCTTC,CASSSGTETNEQFF
TRBV19,-,-,TRBJ1-4,TGTGCCAGTAGTATCCAGGTTTTTGAAAAACTGTTTTTT,CASSIQVFEKLFF
TRBV19,TRBD1,-,TRBJ1-1,TGTGCCAGTAGTTCCCGGGACCTCGCCGGGACAGCTGAAGCTTTCTTT,CASSSRDLAGTAEAFF
TRBV7-2,-,once,TRBJ1-1,TGTGCCAGCAGCCCGCCGACAGGAGTGAACACTGAAGCTTTCTTT,CASSPPTGVNTEAFF
TRBV5-1,TRBD2,-,TRBJ2-5,TGCGCCAGCAGCTTGATTCAGGCCCAGCGGGGGACCCAGTACTTC,CASSLIQAQRGTQYF
TRBV28,TRBD1,-,TRBJ1-5,TGTGCCAGCAGGATGACAGGGGGCATCGGCAATCAGCCCCAGCATTTT,CASRMTGGIGNQPQHF
TRBV4-3,TRBD1,-,TRBJ2-7,TGCGCCAGCAGCCGGCTTGCTTCGGGACAGGGGTCCCACGAGCAGTACTTC,CASSRLASGQGSHEQYF
TRBV5-4,-,-,TRBJ2-1,TGTGCCAGCAGCTTGGAAAGAGAGCTGAACAATGAGCAGTTCTTC,CASSLERELNNEQFF
TRBV5-6,-,-,TRBJ1-2,TGTGCCAGCAGCTTTGCCGCAGAAACCTATGGCTACACCTTC,CASSFAAETYGYTF
TRBV11-2,-,-,TRBJ2-7,TGTGCCAGCAGCTCGGACAGTTACGAGCAGTACTTC,CASSSDSYEQYF
TRBV9,-,few,TRBJ2-5,TGTGCCAGCAGCAGAAGGACAGGGAGGGGAGAGACCCAGTACTTC,CASSRRTGRGETQYF